Below are 15 T cell receptor beta chains sequenced from a single sample in a study of blood T cell repertoires in COVID-19. Assay used: immunoSEQ multiplex PCR; TCRdb lists only in-frame clones, some missing. The table records 90,000 or so clones, 81% of them present only once. The source material was peripheral blood. The receptors come from an elderly man with active or convalescent COVID-19.

This clone occurred a few times. The rearrangement joins TRBV6-2 or TRBV6-3 to TRBJ1-4, with D perhaps matching TRBD1 (6 bases). V dropped 2 bases and J dropped 1 base, with 11 bases sitting between them. The CDR3 is made up of 16 amino acids. From germline, CDR1 is MNHEY and CDR2 SVGEGT. CDR3 in DNA: TGTGCCAGCAGTTACCCGGCAGGGGAAACTAATGAAAAACTGTTTTTT. As protein: CASSYPAGETNEKLFF.

This clone appeared many times. The chain has TRBV5-1 and TRBJ1-2; TRBD1 matches 7 bases. This CDR3 contains 15 residues. Trimming cost V 0 bases and J 3 bases; bases outside gene matches: 5. Germline CDR1 SGHRS, CDR2 YFSETQ. Here the CDR3 DNA reads TGCGCCAGCAGCTTGGCCCCAGGGACAGACTATGGCTACACCTTC. Translated, it gives CASSLAPGTDYGYTF.

The rearrangement uses TRBV12-5 and TRBJ1-3; 10 nucleotides line up with TRBD1. V was clipped by 4 bases and J by 4 bases; unmatched bases: 1. CDR1 is LGHNT and CDR2 is FRNRAP in the germline V gene. This CDR3 is 14 amino acids long. In DNA, the CDR3 is TGTGCTAGTGGTTCGACAGGGGGCGGAAACACCATATATTTT. This gives the protein CASGSTGGGNTIYF.

The rearrangement uses TRBV29-1 and TRBJ2-7; 10 bases are shared with TRBD1. The CDR3 runs 13 residues. Losses at the gene ends were 4 bases for V and 6 bases for J; bases not matched to a gene: 6. Germline CDR1 SQVTM, CDR2 ANQGSEA. CDR3 protein: CSVAAGTGAEQYF. In DNA form, the CDR3 reads TGCAGCGTTGCCGCCGGGACAGGGGCCGAGCAGTACTTC.

The rearrangement links TRBV11-2 to TRBJ1-1, with TRBD1 identical over 10 bases. The J segment lost 5 bases and the V segment lost 4 bases, leaving 4 bases of the junction unmatched. Germline V gene lookup returns CDR1 SGHAT and CDR2 FQNNGV. The CDR3 sequence is 14 residues long. The CDR3 bases are TGTGCCAGCAGCTCGACAGGGGGCCGGACTGAAGCTTTCTTT. As protein: CASSSTGGRTEAFF.

This clone came up a few times. The chain is built from TRBV3-1 (or the pseudogene TRBV3-2) and TRBJ1-6, with D tentatively TRBD1 (5 bases). The CDR3 totals 14 residues. The germline V gene encodes CDR1 LGHDT and CDR2 YNNKEL (reference sequence). Trimming took off 6 bases at V and 9 bases at J, with 15 bases between the two ends. CDR3 coding DNA: TGTGCCAGCAGTCTAGGGAGGGGAAGTTCACCCCTCCACTTT. As protein: CASSLGRGSSPLHF.

The J gene is TRBJ1-2, the V gene TRBV5-1; tentative D call: TRBD1 (5 bases). CDR1 and CDR2 from the germline V gene are SGHRS and YFSETQ. The CDR3 loop spans 12 amino acids. Trimming shortened V by 0 bases and J by 7 bases, and 7 bases separated the two germline ends. The DNA for the CDR3 is TGCGCCAGCAGCTTGGGGCAGGGTGGCTACACCTTC. Its translation: CASSLGQGGYTF.

This chain connects TRBV7-9 to TRBJ1-6; D may be TRBD1 (6 bases). Germline V CDR1 and CDR2: SEHNR, FQNEAQ (reference sequence). CDR3 length: 15 residues. Trimming removed 3 bases at V and 5 bases at J, with 11 bases between. CDR3 sequence (DNA): TGTGCCAGCAGCTTGCCAAGGGGGAATAATTCACCCCTCCACTTT. It yields the protein CASSLPRGNNSPLHF.

The chain has TRBV9 and TRBJ2-1, with 11 bases aligning to TRBD2. Germline CDR1 and CDR2: SGDLS and YYNGEE. The V segment lost 3 bases and the J segment 7 bases; nucleotides outside the gene matches: 6. The length of the CDR3 is 15 residues. This chain's CDR3 is CASSAGLAGGNEQFF. For the CDR3, the DNA is TGTGCCAGCAGCGCCGGACTAGCGGGCGGGAATGAGCAGTTCTTC. The full variable domain, completed using reference TRBV9 and TRBJ2-1, is DSGVTQTPKHLITATGQRVTLRCSPRSGDLSVYWYQQSLDQGLQFLIQYYNGEERAKGNILERFSAQQFPDLHSELNLSSLELGDSALYFCASSAGLAGGNEQFFGPGTRLTVL.

The gene calls are TRBV5-4 and TRBJ1-2; TRBD1 matches at 9 bases. V was pared by 3 bases and J by 5 bases, with 5 bases of the junction left unmatched. CDR3 length: 14 amino acids. CDR1 is SGHNT and CDR2 is YYREEE in the germline V gene (reference sequence). CDR3 in amino acids: CASSSQQGAYGYTF. The CDR3 nucleotides are TGTGCCAGCAGCTCGCAACAGGGGGCGTATGGCTACACCTTC.

The rearrangement joins TRBV19 to TRBJ2-1; possible D gene TRBD1, 5 bases. Trimming removed 1 base from V and 5 bases from J, with 6 bases in between. The CDR3 runs to 13 residues. Germline CDR1 and CDR2: LNHDA and SQIVND (reference sequence). CDR3 loop: CASSIGQNNEQFF. DNA for the CDR3: TGTGCCAGTAGTATAGGACAGAACAATGAGCAGTTCTTC.

This rearrangement joins TRBV15 to TRBJ2-2, with D maybe TRBD2 (5 bases). The CDR3 has 16 amino acids. Trimming took 3 bases from V and 1 from J, leaving 12 bases between them. The germline gives CDR1 LNHNV, CDR2 YYDKDF (reference sequence). The CDR3 sequence is CATSSPAGQNTGELFF. The CDR3, as DNA: TGTGCCACCAGCAGCCCGGCGGGTCAGAACACCGGGGAGCTGTTTTTT.

The chain carries TRBV5-1 and TRBJ2-5, with D maybe TRBD1 (5 bases). The CDR3 is 14 amino acids. Trimming took 1 base from V and 1 from J, leaving 8 bases between them. Germline V CDR1 and CDR2: SGHRS, YFSETQ. This CDR3 reads CASSLYRGQETQYF. Written as DNA, the CDR3 is TGCGCCAGCAGCTTGTATAGGGGCCAAGAGACCCAGTACTTC.

This chain uses TRBV29-1 with TRBJ2-1, with TRBD2 matching over 11 bases. Germline assignment: CDR1 SQVTM and CDR2 ANQGSEA. The junction had 3 bases not matched to a gene; V was cut back by 4 bases and J by 4 bases. The CDR3 is made up of 14 amino acids. In DNA, the CDR3 is TGCAGCGTTGCTAGCGGGGGGAGTTACAATGAGCAGTTCTTC. Amino acids: CSVASGGSYNEQFF.

There are a few counts of this clone. The chain employs TRBV9 and TRBJ1-2; weak D call: TRBD1 (5 bases). Germline loops: CDR1 SGDLS, CDR2 YYNGEE. The CDR3 contains 15 residues. V dropped 0 bases and J dropped 5 bases, with 14 bases sitting between them. CDR3 sequence reads: CASSVGDLAVYGYTF. CDR3 sequence (DNA): TGTGCCAGCAGCGTAGGGGACTTAGCCGTGTATGGCTACACCTTC.